A single sample is the source of the 4 T cell receptor beta chains below, sequenced in a study of blood T cell repertoires in COVID-19. Sequencing used immunoSEQ multiplex PCR; TCRdb keeps in-frame clones, though not all of them. The top ten hold 2.6% of the sample, which has fewer than 300,000 clones, around four fifths seen once. Sequenced: peripheral blood. These receptors were obtained from a woman in her seventies with active or convalescent COVID-19.

The chain carries TRBV28 and TRBJ1-1; no clear D gene. The germline V gene has CDR1 MDHEN and CDR2 SYDVKM. There are 13 residues in the CDR3. V lost 2 bases, J lost 10 bases, and 14 bases lay in between. The CDR3 spells CASSLREYRGAFF. CDR3 coding DNA: TGTGCCAGCAGTTTACGGGAGTATCGTGGAGCTTTCTTT. The complete variable domain, with remaining parts taken from reference TRBV28 and TRBJ1-1, reads DVKVTQSSRYLVKRTGEKVFLECVQDMDHENMFWYRQDPGLGLRLIYFSYDVKMKEKGDIPEGYSVSREKKERFSLILESASTNQTSMYLCASSLREYRGAFFGQGTRLTVV.

The chain links TRBV28 to TRBJ2-3, with D possibly TRBD2 on 6 matching bases. Trimming removed 10 bases at V and 4 bases at J, with 18 bases between. The germline gives CDR1 MDHEN, CDR2 SYDVKM. This CDR3 region has 14 residues. CDR3: CATHERGLADTQYF. CDR3 coding DNA: TGTGCCACCCACGAACGGGGGTTAGCAGATACGCAGTATTTT. The full variable domain, with the rest looked up from reference TRBV28 and TRBJ2-3, is DVKVTQSSRYLVKRTGEKVFLECVQDMDHENMFWYRQDPGLGLRLIYFSYDVKMKEKGDIPEGYSVSREKKERFSLILESASTNQTSMYLCATHERGLADTQYFGPGTRLTVL.

The chain uses TRBV30 and TRBJ1-1, with D unresolved. Trimming took 3 bases from V and 3 from J, leaving 17 bases between them. CDR1 and CDR2 (germline): GTSNPN, SVGIG (reference sequence). This CDR3 spans 15 amino acids. CDR3 coding DNA: TGTGCCTGGAGCCCGGGGTATCTGTCTCACACTGAAGCTTTCTTT. Protein: CAWSPGYLSHTEAFF.

The table lists this clone with a count of one. J is TRBJ2-5 and V is TRBV5-1; tentatively, D is TRBD1 (6 bases). The V gene lost 1 base and the J gene lost 4 bases, with 11 bases spanning the gap. Germline V lookup: CDR1 SGHRS, CDR2 YFSETQ. CDR3 length: 14 residues. The CDR3, as DNA: TGCGCCAGCAGCTTGCAAGGGGGTGGAGAGACCCAGTACTTC. This encodes CASSLQGGGETQYF. Combining the CDR3 with reference TRBV5-1 and TRBJ2-5 gives the whole variable domain KAGVTQTPRYLIKTRGQQVTLSCSPISGHRSVSWYQQTPGQGLQFLFEYFSETQRNKGNFPGRFSGRQFSNSRSEMNVSTLELGDSALYLCASSLQGGGETQYFGPGTRLLVL.